This T cell receptor (beta chain) was sequenced during a study of long-term antiretroviral therapy in people with HIV. Regarding the study as a whole: Collection of the blood took place between the mid-2000s and the late 2010s. The ART regimens in use then may have been less effective than current ones. Against controls, HIV repertoires showed narrower ranges of CDR3 length.

The run of the v3.0 immunoSEQ assay was at survey level. This table comes from immunoSEQ multiplex PCR, and its TCRdb copy is limited to in-frame clones, with some not included. This table holds 45,000 to 50,000 clones, around 80% found once. V shed 6 bases, J shed 0 bases, and the junction held 2 bases outside the gene matches. Germline CDR1 and CDR2: MNHNS and SASEGT. The CDR3 spans 14 residues. Worth noting for this clone: Its target is unknown.

The TCR sequence derives from a woman between 18 and 29 years old with HIV. V and J are TRBV6-1 and TRBJ1-1; TRBD1 agrees at 9 bases. The sample in question was unsorted PBMCs, obtained 0.8 years after starting antiretroviral therapy. CDR3 amino acids: CASSRTGVNTEAFF. CDR3 DNA sequence: TGTGCCAGCAGCCGGACAGGGGTGAACACTGAAGCTTTCTTT.